This T cell receptor (beta chain) originates from a study of T-cell memory formation after mild COVID-19. The CDR3 is 12 residues long. Deletions cut 9 bases from V and 8 bases from J, with 16 bases between. The germline V gene encodes CDR1 MNHEY and CDR2 SVGAGI. TCRdb passed the 5' RACE reads through MiXCR, listing each CDR3 protein once. The sample holds 300,000 to 400,000 distinct CDR3 sequences, around a sixth seen once. In regard to this clonotype: No antigen is known for it.

General study points: Pre-infection memory already had some responding clones, implying cross-reactive memory joined.

Sequenced input: PBMCs or a T cell subset sorted from them (not recorded which). This TCR was recovered from a man between 18 and 35 years old who had mild COVID-19 (a few samples of this study predate the infection). Cell type and time point are not known. The chain recombines TRBV6-5 with TRBJ1-2; possibly TRBD1 for D (5 bases). Written as DNA, the CDR3 is TGTGCCAGTAAAACCCCGCAGGGCGGCTACACCTTC. This encodes CASKTPQGGYTF.